Reported below is one T cell receptor beta chain. Profiling relied on immunoSEQ multiplex PCR, and the TCRdb table lists in-frame clones only, not all of them. The table records about 290,000 clones, 89% of them present only once. The data originate from a study of blood T cell repertoires in COVID-19. Sequenced material: peripheral blood. The TCR was taken from a woman aged 25 to 39 with COVID-19, enrolled during active disease.

CDR3: CASSLVLARLGNTGELFF. The CDR3 nucleotides read TGCGCCAGCAGCTTGGTCCTAGCGAGGCTTGGTAACACCGGGGAGCTGTTTTTT. The genes are TRBV5-1 and TRBJ2-2, with D possibly matching TRBD2 (6 bases). Trimming removed 0 bases at V and 2 bases at J, with 17 bases between. This CDR3 has 18 residues. Germline CDR1 and CDR2: SGHRS and YFSETQ.